The clone carrying this T cell receptor (beta chain) was seen a single time. Antigen: not known. The entry originates in a study of a mutant IDH1 vaccine in newly diagnosed glioma. Points from the study as a whole: Vaccine-induced immune responses were detected in approximately 93% of patients.

Time point denoted: week 11, during vaccination. One vaccine dose held 300 ug of mutant IDH1 20-mer peptide and came with topical imiquimod. Germline V gene lookup returns CDR1 SGHDT and CDR2 YYEEEE. The trim removed 4 bases at V and 5 bases at J, leaving 6 bases unmatched. This CDR3 is built from 13 residues. Sequencing was performed with immunoSEQ multiplex PCR; in TCRdb, only in-frame clones are kept and a portion is missing. The table includes around 62,000 clones, around 91% detected once. The gene calls are TRBV5-6 and TRBJ2-7; TRBD1 matches at 7 bases. The source is a man aged 35-49 years with glioma. Sequencing used PBMCs, obtained from a glioma patient whose treatment included an IDH1 peptide vaccine. The CDR3 here is CASSPTGINEQYF. CDR3 DNA sequence: TGTGCCAGCAGCCCGACAGGGATCAACGAGCAGTACTTC.